Shown below are 17 T cell receptor beta chains from a single sample sequenced in a study of T cell responses to AZD1222 COVID-19 vaccine. Clones were sequenced by immunoSEQ multiplex PCR, and TCRdb holds only the in-frame ones, with some missing. The sample holds 95,000 to 150,000 clones; about 79% are singletons and the top ten take about 28%. Source: peripheral blood, taken 28 days after the second AZD1222 dose. These TCRs come from an adult who received the AZD1222 COVID-19 vaccine.

This rearrangement joins TRBV4-1 to TRBJ2-1; TRBD1 is a possible D gene (6 bases). Germline CDR1 is MGHRA and CDR2 is YSYEKL. Trimming pared 0 bases from V and 0 bases from J, leaving 9 bases between. The CDR3 is made up of 16 amino acids. DNA of the CDR3: TGCGCCAGCAGCCAAGATCTGGACAGCTCCTACAATGAGCAGTTCTTC. Translated, it gives CASSQDLDSSYNEQFF.

The V and J genes are TRBV19 and TRBJ1-2, with D hard to call. V gave up 3 bases and J gave up 4 bases, with 9 bases separating them. CDR3 length: 13 amino acids. CDR1 is LNHDA, CDR2 SQIVND, per germline (reference sequence). The CDR3, as DNA: TGTGCCAGTAGTATCGGAAGGCTCTATGGCTACACCTTC. Encoded protein: CASSIGRLYGYTF.

This chain connects TRBV10-1 to TRBJ1-1, with TRBD1 matching 8 bases. The CDR3 has 14 amino acids. The V gene's germline CDR1 is WNHNN and CDR2 SYGVQD (reference sequence). V lost 0 bases and J lost 5; bases outside the gene matches: 2. In DNA, the CDR3 is TGCGCCAGCAGTGAGTCGGGGACAGGAACTGAAGCTTTCTTT. As protein: CASSESGTGTEAFF.

The DNA of the CDR3 is TGTGCCAGCAGCTTAGGAGACAGGGACGATGAAAAACTGTTTTTT. As protein: CASSLGDRDDEKLFF. This chain connects TRBV11-2 to TRBJ1-4; 7 bases fit TRBD1. CDR1 is SGHAT and CDR2 is FQNNGV in the germline V gene. The CDR3 covers 15 residues. With 1 base clipped from V and 6 bases from J, the junction kept 5 bases outside the gene matches.

This chain uses TRBV7-9 with TRBJ1-1, with a weak D call TRBD1 (5 bases). The CDR3 consists of 14 residues. In germline, CDR1 is SEHNR, CDR2 FQNEAQ (reference sequence). Trimming stripped 4 bases from V and 5 bases from J, with 14 bases between. CDR3 DNA sequence: TGTGCCAGCAGCTCCCCCGCGGGGCGTACTGAAGCTTTCTTT. Protein product: CASSSPAGRTEAFF.

V and J are TRBV6-2 or TRBV6-3 and TRBJ2-7, with D tentatively TRBD1 (5 bases). The germline CDR1 and CDR2 sequences are MNHEY and SVGEGT. The CDR3 loop spans 15 amino acids. The V end was cut by 4 bases, the J end by 6 bases, with 19 bases between. The DNA of the CDR3 is TGTGCCAGCAGTTCAGGACACCCCATCTGGAGCGAGCAGTACTTC. Translated: CASSSGHPIWSEQYF.

The V and J genes are TRBV28 and TRBJ1-1; D unclear. From germline, CDR1 is MDHEN and CDR2 SYDVKM. Trimming pared 6 bases from V and 4 bases from J, leaving 15 bases between. The CDR3 totals 14 residues. Written as DNA, the CDR3 is TGTGCCAGCAGCAAACCAATCAGTAGCACTGAAGCTTTCTTT. Amino acids: CASSKPISSTEAFF. Supplemented by reference TRBV28 and TRBJ1-1, the full variable domain reads DVKVTQSSRYLVKRTGEKVFLECVQDMDHENMFWYRQDPGLGLRLIYFSYDVKMKEKGDIPEGYSVSREKKERFSLILESASTNQTSMYLCASSKPISSTEAFFGQGTRLTVV.

The chain uses TRBV5-1 and TRBJ1-6; no definite D call. The V and J ends lost 0 bases and 6 bases respectively, with 13 bases between them. Germline-derived CDR1 and CDR2 are SGHRS and YFSETQ. This CDR3 is built from 16 residues. In nucleotides, the CDR3 is TGCGCCAGCAGCTTGGGCCCCGAGGGTTTTAATTCACCCCTCCACTTT. This translates into CASSLGPEGFNSPLHF.

The chain employs TRBV6-5 and TRBJ1-1; D call uncertain. V shed 2 bases and J shed 2 bases, with 9 bases lying between them. CDR1 is MNHEY, CDR2 SVGAGI, per germline. This CDR3 contains 14 residues. The CDR3 here is CASSYLGFNTEAFF. CDR3 sequence (DNA): TGTGCCAGCAGTTACCTGGGGTTCAACACTGAAGCTTTCTTT.

This sequence joins TRBV6-2 or TRBV6-3 and TRBJ1-1, with 8 nucleotides matching TRBD1. This CDR3 spans 14 amino acids. The V segment lost 5 bases and the J segment 1 base; nucleotides outside the gene matches: 3. CDR1 MNHEY and CDR2 SVGEGT come from the germline V gene. The CDR3 nucleotides read TGTGCCAGCAGTCAAGGGACAGGGAACACTGAAGCTTTCTTT. Its protein is CASSQGTGNTEAFF.

The gene calls are TRBV3-1 (or the pseudogene TRBV3-2) and TRBJ1-1; no firm D call. Germline V gene lookup returns CDR1 LGHDT and CDR2 YNNKEL (reference sequence). The V end lost 1 base, the J end lost 0 bases, and 12 bases lay between the germline ends. This CDR3 is built from 16 residues. The CDR3 nucleotides are TGTGCCAGCAGCCAAGTGATAACTTCCCTGAACACTGAAGCTTTCTTT. It is translated as CASSQVITSLNTEAFF.

The chain links TRBV7-9 to TRBJ1-1; D ambiguous. This CDR3 comprises 13 residues. CDR1 SEHNR and CDR2 FQNEAQ come from the germline V gene (reference sequence). Trimming stripped 3 bases from V and 1 base from J, with 6 bases between. The CDR3 is CASSFSENTEAFF. In nucleotides, the CDR3 is TGTGCCAGCAGCTTTTCTGAGAACACTGAAGCTTTCTTT.

V usage is TRBV7-8 and J usage is TRBJ1-5, with D perhaps TRBD1 (5 bases). There are 17 residues in the CDR3. V gave up 4 bases and J gave up 0 bases, with 16 bases separating them. Germline CDR1 SGHVS, CDR2 FQNEAQ. In DNA form, the CDR3 reads TGTGCCAGCAGCTCAGGAAGGATGCAGGGTAGCAATCAGCCCCAGCATTTT. Protein product: CASSSGRMQGSNQPQHF. The whole variable domain, filled in from reference TRBV7-8 and TRBJ1-5, reads GAGVSQSPRYKVAKRGQDVALRCDPISGHVSLFWYQQALGQGPEFLTYFQNEAQLDKSGLPSDRFFAERPEGSVSTLKIQRTQQEDSAVYLCASSSGRMQGSNQPQHFGDGTRLSIL.

The chain has TRBV7-6 and TRBJ2-2, with D possibly being TRBD1 (6 bases). This CDR3 has 13 residues. The ends were cut back, 3 bases at V and 7 bases at J, with 9 bases in the middle. The V gene's germline CDR1 is SGHVS and CDR2 FNYEAQ. Here the CDR3 reads CASSFTGLGELFF. The CDR3 bases are TGTGCCAGCAGCTTTACAGGGCTCGGGGAGCTGTTTTTT. The variable domain in full, with the rest retrieved from reference TRBV7-6 and TRBJ2-2, is GAGVSQSPRYKVTKRGQDVALRCDPISGHVSLYWYRQALGQGPEFLTYFNYEAQQDKSGLPNDRFSAERPEGSISTLTIQRTEQRDSAMYRCASSFTGLGELFFGEGSRLTVL.

The rearrangement uses TRBV5-4 and TRBJ2-2; maybe TRBD1 (5 bases). The germline V gene encodes CDR1 SGHNT and CDR2 YYREEE (reference sequence). The V gene lost 0 bases and the J gene lost 3 bases, with 9 bases spanning the gap. The CDR3 spans 15 residues. The CDR3 is CASSLESGYTGELFF. The CDR3 DNA reads TGTGCCAGCAGCTTGGAGTCAGGGTACACCGGGGAGCTGTTTTTT. Full variable domain (outside the CDR3, taken from reference TRBV5-4 and TRBJ2-2): ETGVTQSPTHLIKTRGQQVTLRCSSQSGHNTVSWYQQALGQGPQFIFQYYREEENGRGNFPPRFSGLQFPNYSSELNVNALELDDSALYLCASSLESGYTGELFFGEGSRLTVL.

The chain is built from TRBV7-9 and TRBJ1-5; TRBD1 aligns across 8 bases. The CDR3 loop spans 14 amino acids. Germline CDR1 SEHNR, CDR2 FQNEAQ (reference sequence). With V trimmed by 4 bases and J by 7 bases, 6 bases remained unmatched. The CDR3 spells CASSYSGGGQPQHF. In DNA form, the CDR3 reads TGTGCCAGCAGCTATTCAGGGGGCGGCCAGCCCCAGCATTTT.

The gene calls are TRBV7-8 and TRBJ1-5, with 10 bases aligning to TRBD1. Germline-derived CDR1 and CDR2 are SGHVS and FQNEAQ. The CDR3 runs to 16 residues. The trim removed 5 bases at V and 7 bases at J, leaving 11 bases unmatched. Here the CDR3 reads CASSIGTGVGGQPQHF. The DNA for the CDR3 is TGTGCCAGCAGCATAGGGACAGGGGTTGGAGGGCAGCCCCAGCATTTT.